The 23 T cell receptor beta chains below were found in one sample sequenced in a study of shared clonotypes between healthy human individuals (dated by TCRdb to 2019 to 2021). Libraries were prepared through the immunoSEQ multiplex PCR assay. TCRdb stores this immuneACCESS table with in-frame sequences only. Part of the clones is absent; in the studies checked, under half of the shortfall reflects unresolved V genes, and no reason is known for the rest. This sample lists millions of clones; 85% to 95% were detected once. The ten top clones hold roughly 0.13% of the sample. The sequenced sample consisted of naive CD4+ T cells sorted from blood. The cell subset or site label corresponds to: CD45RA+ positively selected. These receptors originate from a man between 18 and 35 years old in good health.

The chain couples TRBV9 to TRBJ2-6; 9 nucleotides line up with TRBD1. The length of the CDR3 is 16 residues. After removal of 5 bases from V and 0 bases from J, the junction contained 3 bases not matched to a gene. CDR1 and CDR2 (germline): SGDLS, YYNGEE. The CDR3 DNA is TGTGCCAGCAGTGACAGGGGGAGCTCTGGGGCCAACGTCCTGACTTTC. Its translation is CASSDRGSSGANVLTF.

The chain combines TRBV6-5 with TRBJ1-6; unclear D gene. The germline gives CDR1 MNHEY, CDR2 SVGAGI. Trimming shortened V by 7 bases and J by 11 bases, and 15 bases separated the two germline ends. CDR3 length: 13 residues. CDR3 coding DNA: TGTGCCAGCACTTCCCGGGCGACCACACCCCTCCACTTT. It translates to CASTSRATTPLHF.

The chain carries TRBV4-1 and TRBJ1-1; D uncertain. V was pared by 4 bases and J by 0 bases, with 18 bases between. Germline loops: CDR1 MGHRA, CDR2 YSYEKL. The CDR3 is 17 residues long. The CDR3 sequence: CASSPRKWGQLNTEAFF. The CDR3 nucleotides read TGCGCCAGCAGCCCTCGCAAGTGGGGTCAATTGAACACTGAAGCTTTCTTT.

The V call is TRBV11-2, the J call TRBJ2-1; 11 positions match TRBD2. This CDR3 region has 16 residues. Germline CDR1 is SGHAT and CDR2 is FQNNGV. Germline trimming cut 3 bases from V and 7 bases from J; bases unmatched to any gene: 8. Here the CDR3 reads CASSFLLAGGGNEQFF. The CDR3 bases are TGTGCCAGCAGCTTTCTGTTAGCGGGAGGGGGTAATGAGCAGTTCTTC.

The CDR3 loop reads CASSLASMDEKLFF. The CDR3, as DNA: TGCGCCAGCAGCTTGGCCAGCATGGATGAAAAACTGTTTTTT. The chain links TRBV5-1 to TRBJ1-4, with unresolved D. V was pared by 0 bases and J by 6 bases, with 9 bases between. The CDR3 is 14 amino acids. Germline loops: CDR1 SGHRS, CDR2 YFSETQ.

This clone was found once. As DNA, the CDR3 is TGCGCCAGCAGCTTGGCCGGGGATGCGGGTTCCCCCCTCCACTTT. This sequence encodes CASSLAGDAGSPLHF. The chain carries TRBV5-1 and TRBJ1-6, with D unresolved. Germline assignment: CDR1 SGHRS and CDR2 YFSETQ. V was trimmed by 0 bases and J by 13 bases, leaving 17 bases between them. The CDR3 covers 15 residues.

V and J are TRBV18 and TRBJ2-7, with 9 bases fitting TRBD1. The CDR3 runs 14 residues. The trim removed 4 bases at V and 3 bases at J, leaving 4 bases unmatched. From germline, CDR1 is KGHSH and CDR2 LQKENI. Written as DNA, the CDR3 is TGTGCCAGCTCACAAGGGACAGGGAACTACGAGCAGTACTTC. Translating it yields CASSQGTGNYEQYF. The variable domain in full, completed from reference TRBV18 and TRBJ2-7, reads NAGVMQNPRHLVRRRGQEARLRCSPMKGHSHVYWYRQLPEEGLKFMVYLQKENIIDESGMPKERFSAEFPKEGPSILRIQQVVRGDSAAYFCASSQGTGNYEQYFGPGTRLTVT.

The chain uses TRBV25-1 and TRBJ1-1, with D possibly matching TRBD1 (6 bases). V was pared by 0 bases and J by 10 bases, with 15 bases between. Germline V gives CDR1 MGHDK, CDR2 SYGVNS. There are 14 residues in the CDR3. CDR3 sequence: CASSEYGSGDRAFF. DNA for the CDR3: TGTGCCAGCAGTGAATATGGGTCAGGGGATAGAGCTTTCTTT.

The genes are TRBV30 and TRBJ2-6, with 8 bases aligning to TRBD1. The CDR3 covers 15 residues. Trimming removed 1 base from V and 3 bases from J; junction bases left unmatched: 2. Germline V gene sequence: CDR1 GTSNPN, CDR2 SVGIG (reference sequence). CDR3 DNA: TGTGCCTGGAGTGGCAGGGGGCTTGGGGCCAACGTCCTGACTTTC. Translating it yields CAWSGRGLGANVLTF.

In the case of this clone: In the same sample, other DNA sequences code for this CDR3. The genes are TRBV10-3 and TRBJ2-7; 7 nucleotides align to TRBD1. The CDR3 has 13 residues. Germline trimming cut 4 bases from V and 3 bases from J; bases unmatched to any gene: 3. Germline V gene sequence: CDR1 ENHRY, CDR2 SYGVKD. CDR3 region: CAISGTGSYEQYF. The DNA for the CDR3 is TGTGCCATCAGTGGGACAGGAAGCTACGAGCAGTACTTC.

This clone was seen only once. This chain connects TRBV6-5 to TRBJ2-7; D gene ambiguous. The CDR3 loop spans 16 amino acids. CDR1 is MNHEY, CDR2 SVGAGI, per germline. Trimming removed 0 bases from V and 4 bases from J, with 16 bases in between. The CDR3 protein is CASSYSVPEELYEQYF. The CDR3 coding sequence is TGTGCCAGCAGTTACTCAGTGCCTGAGGAGTTGTACGAGCAGTACTTC.

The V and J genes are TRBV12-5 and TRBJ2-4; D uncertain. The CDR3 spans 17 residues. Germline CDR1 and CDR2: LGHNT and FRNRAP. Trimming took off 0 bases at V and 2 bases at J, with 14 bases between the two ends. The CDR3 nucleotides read TGTGCTAGTGGTTTGGTACTGGTAGGGTGGACCAAAAACATTCAGTACTTC. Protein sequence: CASGLVLVGWTKNIQYF. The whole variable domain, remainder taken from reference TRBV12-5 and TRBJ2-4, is DARVTQTPRHKVTEMGQEVTMRCQPILGHNTVFWYRQTMMQGLELLAYFRNRAPLDDSGMPKDRFSAEMPDATLATLKIQPSEPRDSAVYFCASGLVLVGWTKNIQYFGAGTRLSVL.

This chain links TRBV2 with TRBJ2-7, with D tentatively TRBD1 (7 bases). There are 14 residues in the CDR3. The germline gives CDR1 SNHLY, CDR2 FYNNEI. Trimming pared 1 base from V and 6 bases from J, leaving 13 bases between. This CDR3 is CASSEVRQGGEQYF. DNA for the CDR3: TGTGCCAGCAGTGAAGTTCGGCAGGGGGGCGAGCAGTACTTC.

CDR3 loop: CASSRQHSNQPQHF. Written as DNA, the CDR3 is TGTGCCAGTAGTCGACAACATAGCAATCAGCCCCAGCATTTT. This chain links TRBV19 with TRBJ1-5; no firm D call. Germline V gene data show CDR1 as LNHDA and CDR2 as SQIVND (reference sequence). V lost 5 bases and J lost 0, with 8 bases in between. CDR3 size: 14 residues. Together with reference TRBV19 and TRBJ1-5, the CDR3 gives the full variable domain: DGGITQSPKYLFRKEGQNVTLSCEQNLNHDAMYWYRQDPGQGLRLIYYSQIVNDFQKGDIAEGYSVSREKKESFPLTVTSAQKNPTAFYLCASSRQHSNQPQHFGDGTRLSIL.

CDR3 loop: CASSPPTLGETQYF. CDR3 coding DNA: TGTGCCAGCTCACCACCTACCTTGGGGGAGACCCAGTACTTC. The chain joins TRBV18 to TRBJ2-5, with unresolved D. The CDR3 length is 14 residues. V was trimmed by 0 bases and J by 5 bases, leaving 10 bases between them. Germline CDR1 and CDR2: KGHSH and LQKENI. Based on the CDR3 plus reference TRBV18 and TRBJ2-5, the full variable domain is NAGVMQNPRHLVRRRGQEARLRCSPMKGHSHVYWYRQLPEEGLKFMVYLQKENIIDESGMPKERFSAEFPKEGPSILRIQQVVRGDSAAYFCASSPPTLGETQYFGPGTRLLVL.

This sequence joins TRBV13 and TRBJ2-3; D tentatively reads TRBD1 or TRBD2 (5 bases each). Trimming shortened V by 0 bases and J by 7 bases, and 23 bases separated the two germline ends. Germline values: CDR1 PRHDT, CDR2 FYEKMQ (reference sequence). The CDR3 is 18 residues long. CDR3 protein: CASSLGGARVSRGNTQYF. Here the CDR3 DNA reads TGTGCCAGCAGCTTAGGAGGGGCGAGGGTGAGTCGAGGGAATACGCAGTATTTT. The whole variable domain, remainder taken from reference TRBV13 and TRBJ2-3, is AAGVIQSPRHLIKEKRETATLKCYPIPRHDTVYWYQQGPGQDPQFLISFYEKMQSDKGSIPDRFSAQQFSDYHSELNMSSLELGDSALYFCASSLGGARVSRGNTQYFGPGTRLTVL.

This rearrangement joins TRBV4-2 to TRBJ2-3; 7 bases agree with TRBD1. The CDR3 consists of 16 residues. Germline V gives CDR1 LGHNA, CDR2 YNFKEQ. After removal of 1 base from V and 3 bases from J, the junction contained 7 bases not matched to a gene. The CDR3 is CASSQVGRGLTDTQYF. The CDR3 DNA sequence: TGTGCCAGCAGCCAAGTGGGTAGGGGGCTGACAGATACGCAGTATTTT.

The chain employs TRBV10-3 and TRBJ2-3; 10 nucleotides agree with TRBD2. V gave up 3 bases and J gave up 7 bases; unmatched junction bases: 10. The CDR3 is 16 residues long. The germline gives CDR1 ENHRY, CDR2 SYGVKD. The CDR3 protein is CAISDSGTSGDYTQYF. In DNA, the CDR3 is TGTGCCATCAGTGACTCTGGTACTAGCGGGGATTATACGCAGTATTTT.

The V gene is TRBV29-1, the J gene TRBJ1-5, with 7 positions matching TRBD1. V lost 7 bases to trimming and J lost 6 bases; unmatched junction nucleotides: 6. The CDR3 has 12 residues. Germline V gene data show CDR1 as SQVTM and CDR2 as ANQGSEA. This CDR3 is CSGGGSGQPQHF. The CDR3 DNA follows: TGCAGCGGAGGGGGCTCGGGTCAGCCCCAGCATTTT. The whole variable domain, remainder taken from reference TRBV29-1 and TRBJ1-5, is SAVISQKPSRDICQRGTSLTIQCQVDSQVTMMFWYRQQPGQSLTLIATANQGSEATYESGFVIDKFPISRPNLTFSTLTVSNMSPEDSSIYLCSGGGSGQPQHFGDGTRLSIL.

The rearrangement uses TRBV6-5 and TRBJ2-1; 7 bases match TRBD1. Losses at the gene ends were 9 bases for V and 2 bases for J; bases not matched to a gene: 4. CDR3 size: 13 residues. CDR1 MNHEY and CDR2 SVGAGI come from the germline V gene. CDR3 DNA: TGTGCCAGTGGGACAGAGCCCTACAATGAGCAGTTCTTC. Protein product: CASGTEPYNEQFF.

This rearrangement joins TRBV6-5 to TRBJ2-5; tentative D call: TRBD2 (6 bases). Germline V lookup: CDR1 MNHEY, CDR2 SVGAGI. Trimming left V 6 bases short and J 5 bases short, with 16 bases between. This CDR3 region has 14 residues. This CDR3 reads CASSPGLGPETQYF. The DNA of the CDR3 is TGTGCCAGCAGCCCGGGACTTGGACCGGAGACCCAGTACTTC.

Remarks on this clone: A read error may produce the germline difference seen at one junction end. DNA of the CDR3: TGCGCCAGCAGCCAAGCCGGACACAGGGGGTGGCAGGGGATCTTT. Amino acids: CASSQAGHRGWQGIF. The V gene is TRBV4-1, the J gene TRBJ1-1, with 8 bases fitting TRBD1. The germline CDR1 and CDR2 sequences are MGHRA and YSYEKL. The CDR3 is made up of 15 amino acids.

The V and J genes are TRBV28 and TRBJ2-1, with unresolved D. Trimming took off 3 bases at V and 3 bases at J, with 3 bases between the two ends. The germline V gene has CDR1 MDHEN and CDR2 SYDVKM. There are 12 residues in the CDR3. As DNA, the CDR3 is TGTGCCAGCAGTTTGAACTACAATGAGCAGTTCTTC. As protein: CASSLNYNEQFF. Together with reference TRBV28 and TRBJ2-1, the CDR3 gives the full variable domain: DVKVTQSSRYLVKRTGEKVFLECVQDMDHENMFWYRQDPGLGLRLIYFSYDVKMKEKGDIPEGYSVSREKKERFSLILESASTNQTSMYLCASSLNYNEQFFGPGTRLTVL.